These T cell receptor beta chains were read from a single sample in a study of blood T cell repertoires in COVID-19. Libraries were prepared by immunoSEQ multiplex PCR; TCRdb keeps only in-frame clonotypes and omits some of them. Among hundreds of thousands of clones, approximately 83% were seen once, and the ten largest hold about 1.3%. Sequencing was performed on peripheral blood. The receptors were gathered from a woman aged 30 to 39 with COVID-19, enrolled during active disease. Both conserved end residues are trimmed from each CDR3. The size field is filled for only some rows; it gives once, few, many or a size class.

cdr3_aa clone_size j_call v_call
ASSRRPGGYEQY - TRBJ2-7 TRBV19
ASSLRLAGPDTQY - TRBJ2-3 TRBV13
ASSGHPNTEAF few TRBJ1-1 TRBV2
ASSRDRASNQPQH - TRBJ1-5 TRBV6-6
ASSLAWSSGRPEQF - TRBJ2-1 TRBV5-1
ASSTVVERALSGNTIY - TRBJ1-3 TRBV5-6
ASSRPSGGGPRNEQF - TRBJ2-1 TRBV13
ASSRNRVAKNIQY once TRBJ2-4 TRBV19
ASSLGGSSYEQY - TRBJ2-7 TRBV27
ASSAPGGWNVMNTEAF few TRBJ1-1 TRBV7-9
AWGLYYQETQY - TRBJ2-5 TRBV30
ASSLQGETQY - TRBJ2-5 TRBV5-6
ASSNKREETQY - TRBJ2-5 TRBV7-3
SRCRDRTIGETQY - TRBJ2-5 TRBV29-1
ASSSYMTGLSTEAF - TRBJ1-1 TRBV27
ASSPLAGASTDTQY - TRBJ2-3 TRBV7-2
ASSLWGGPEAF - TRBJ1-1 TRBV7-9
ASSLAGTSGGSTDTQY - TRBJ2-3 TRBV5-1